This is a list of T cell receptor beta chains from one sample in a study of T cell responses to AZD1222 COVID-19 vaccine. Assay: immunoSEQ multiplex PCR; the TCRdb copy retains only in-frame clones and omits some. The table lists 95,000 to 130,000 clones, almost 95% of them singletons. The material sequenced was peripheral blood, taken 28 days after the second AZD1222 dose. The receptors shown here come from an adult who received the AZD1222 COVID-19 vaccine. Both conserved end residues are part of each CDR3. A D gene is named only where the DNA matches it firmly. Clone size is not always given. Where it is, it says once, few, many or a class for expanded clones.

v_gene: TRBV10-3; d_gene: NA; j_gene: TRBJ2-7; abundance: NA; CDR3nt: TGTGCCATCAGTGGGCAGGGGGCGCGGGAGAACGAGCAGTACTTC; CDR3aa: CAISGQGARENEQYF
v_gene: TRBV4-1; d_gene: NA; j_gene: TRBJ1-4; abundance: NA; CDR3nt: TGCGCCAGCAGCGAAGGAGCAACTAATGAAAAACTGTTTTTT; CDR3aa: CASSEGATNEKLFF
v_gene: TRBV14; d_gene: NA; j_gene: TRBJ2-5; abundance: NA; CDR3nt: TGTGCCAGCAGTTTACTAGAGACCCAGTACTTC; CDR3aa: CASSLLETQYF
v_gene: TRBV6-1; d_gene: NA; j_gene: TRBJ2-5; abundance: NA; CDR3nt: TGTGCCAGCAGTGAAAGTGGGGAGACCCAGTACTTC; CDR3aa: CASSESGETQYF
v_gene: TRBV20-1; d_gene: NA; j_gene: TRBJ1-1; abundance: NA; CDR3nt: TGCAGTGCTAGTGGGCCTCACACTGAAGCTTTCTTT; CDR3aa: CSASGPHTEAFF
v_gene: TRBV24-1; d_gene: NA; j_gene: TRBJ2-1; abundance: NA; CDR3nt: TGTGCCACCAGTTCTGGGGGTTCCTACAATGAGCAGTTCTTC; CDR3aa: CATSSGGSYNEQFF
v_gene: TRBV5-1; d_gene: NA; j_gene: TRBJ2-4; abundance: NA; CDR3nt: TGCGCCAGCAGCTTGGATAGCGGAGCCATGGGGATAGCCAAAAACATTCAGTACTTC; CDR3aa: CASSLDSGAMGIAKNIQYF
v_gene: TRBV7-3; d_gene: TRBD1; j_gene: TRBJ2-7; abundance: NA; CDR3nt: TGTGCCAGCAGCTTACATGGGACAGGGGTCTACGAGCAGTACTTC; CDR3aa: CASSLHGTGVYEQYF
v_gene: TRBV28; d_gene: NA; j_gene: TRBJ2-2; abundance: NA; CDR3nt: TGTGCCAGCAGTTATTCGGGAGCAACCGGGGAGCTGTTTTTT; CDR3aa: CASSYSGATGELFF
v_gene: TRBV12-3/TRBV12-4; d_gene: NA; j_gene: TRBJ2-7; abundance: NA; CDR3nt: TGTGCCAGCAGCCTCGGGACCGAGCAGTACTTC; CDR3aa: CASSLGTEQYF
v_gene: TRBV5-6; d_gene: NA; j_gene: TRBJ1-2; abundance: NA; CDR3nt: TGTGCCAGCAGCTTGGGACGGGCCGCCTTTGTGTATGGCTACACCTTC; CDR3aa: CASSLGRAAFVYGYTF
v_gene: TRBV5-1; d_gene: TRBD1; j_gene: TRBJ1-5; abundance: NA; CDR3nt: TGCGCCAGCAGCTTGGGGACAGGATATAGCAATCAGCCCCAGCATTTT; CDR3aa: CASSLGTGYSNQPQHF
v_gene: TRBV27; d_gene: TRBD2; j_gene: TRBJ2-3; abundance: NA; CDR3nt: TGTGCCAGCAGTCCGCGACTAGCGGGAGGTTATACGCAGTATTTT; CDR3aa: CASSPRLAGGYTQYF
v_gene: TRBV27; d_gene: NA; j_gene: TRBJ2-5; abundance: NA; CDR3nt: TGTGCCACATGCCCCAGGGTAGGCGGGCAAGAGACCCAGTACTTC; CDR3aa: CATCPRVGGQETQYF
v_gene: TRBV18; d_gene: NA; j_gene: TRBJ1-3; abundance: few; CDR3nt: TGTGCCAGCTCACCACTAGGCGATCCCTCCTCTGGAAACACCATATATTTT; CDR3aa: CASSPLGDPSSGNTIYF
v_gene: TRBV30; d_gene: NA; j_gene: TRBJ2-7; abundance: NA; CDR3nt: TGTGCCTGGAGTGTAAGTCTATCCTACGAGCAGTACTTC; CDR3aa: CAWSVSLSYEQYF
v_gene: TRBV7-9; d_gene: TRBD2; j_gene: TRBJ2-7; abundance: NA; CDR3nt: TGTGCCAGCAGCTTAGGTCTCCTAGCGGGAGATCAGTCATACGAGCAGTACTTC; CDR3aa: CASSLGLLAGDQSYEQYF
v_gene: TRBV28; d_gene: TRBD1; j_gene: TRBJ2-7; abundance: NA; CDR3nt: TGTGCCAGCAGTTTAGGGACAGGGTACGAGCAGTACTTC; CDR3aa: CASSLGTGYEQYF
v_gene: TRBV10-3; d_gene: NA; j_gene: TRBJ1-2; abundance: once; CDR3nt: TGTGCCATCCCGCACCCCGACAGTTACTATGGCTACACCTTC; CDR3aa: CAIPHPDSYYGYTF
v_gene: TRBV10-3; d_gene: TRBD1; j_gene: TRBJ1-1; abundance: NA; CDR3nt: TGTGCCATCAGTGGCGGACAGGGGAACACTGAAGCTTTCTTT; CDR3aa: CAISGGQGNTEAFF
v_gene: TRBV30; d_gene: TRBD1; j_gene: TRBJ1-5; abundance: NA; CDR3nt: TGTGCCTGGACTGACAGGGGGCACAATCAGCCCCAGCATTTT; CDR3aa: CAWTDRGHNQPQHF
v_gene: TRBV19; d_gene: TRBD2; j_gene: TRBJ2-5; abundance: once; CDR3nt: TGTGCCAGCGGGGGGTTAACACCCCAAGAGACCCAGTACTTC; CDR3aa: CASGGLTPQETQYF
v_gene: TRBV4-1; d_gene: TRBD2; j_gene: TRBJ2-7; abundance: NA; CDR3nt: TGCGCCAGCAGCCAAGGAGCGGGACTAGCCTACGAGCAGTACTTC; CDR3aa: CASSQGAGLAYEQYF
v_gene: TRBV6-8; d_gene: TRBD1; j_gene: TRBJ2-2; abundance: NA; CDR3nt: TGTGCCAGCAGACCTCCGGGACAGATTTCTTCGAACACCGGGGAGCTGTTTTTT; CDR3aa: CASRPPGQISSNTGELFF
v_gene: TRBV28; d_gene: NA; j_gene: TRBJ2-6; abundance: NA; CDR3nt: TGTGCCAGCAGTGACATCGGTGGAGCCAACGTCCTGACTTTC; CDR3aa: CASSDIGGANVLTF
v_gene: TRBV7-2; d_gene: NA; j_gene: TRBJ1-3; abundance: NA; CDR3nt: TGTGCCAGCAGCTTTTCGGGGGTTGGAAACACCATATATTTT; CDR3aa: CASSFSGVGNTIYF
v_gene: TRBV7-9; d_gene: NA; j_gene: TRBJ1-4; abundance: NA; CDR3nt: TGTGCCAGCAGCCACAGGGAGAAGTATGAAAAACTGTTTTTT; CDR3aa: CASSHREKYEKLFF
v_gene: TRBV28; d_gene: NA; j_gene: TRBJ1-5; abundance: NA; CDR3nt: TGTGCCAGCAGCCAGCAGGGCAATCAGCCCCAGCATTTT; CDR3aa: CASSQQGNQPQHF
v_gene: TRBV5-6; d_gene: NA; j_gene: TRBJ1-1; abundance: NA; CDR3nt: TGTGCCAGCAGCTTTCGGGGGGCTGACACTGAAGCTTTCTTT; CDR3aa: CASSFRGADTEAFF
v_gene: TRBV11-2; d_gene: NA; j_gene: TRBJ1-6; abundance: NA; CDR3nt: TGTGCCAGCAGCTTAGTTAGGGTACAGTCCGCAGCGACCCTCCACTTT; CDR3aa: CASSLVRVQSAATLHF
v_gene: TRBV7-3; d_gene: TRBD2; j_gene: TRBJ2-1; abundance: NA; CDR3nt: TGTGCCAGCAGCTCCTACCCTAGGCCGGGACTAGTTTTGAATGAGCAGTTCTTC; CDR3aa: CASSSYPRPGLVLNEQFF
v_gene: TRBV10-3; d_gene: NA; j_gene: TRBJ1-1; abundance: NA; CDR3nt: TGTGCCATTACAGTAGGGGCCGGGACTGAAGCTTTCTTT; CDR3aa: CAITVGAGTEAFF